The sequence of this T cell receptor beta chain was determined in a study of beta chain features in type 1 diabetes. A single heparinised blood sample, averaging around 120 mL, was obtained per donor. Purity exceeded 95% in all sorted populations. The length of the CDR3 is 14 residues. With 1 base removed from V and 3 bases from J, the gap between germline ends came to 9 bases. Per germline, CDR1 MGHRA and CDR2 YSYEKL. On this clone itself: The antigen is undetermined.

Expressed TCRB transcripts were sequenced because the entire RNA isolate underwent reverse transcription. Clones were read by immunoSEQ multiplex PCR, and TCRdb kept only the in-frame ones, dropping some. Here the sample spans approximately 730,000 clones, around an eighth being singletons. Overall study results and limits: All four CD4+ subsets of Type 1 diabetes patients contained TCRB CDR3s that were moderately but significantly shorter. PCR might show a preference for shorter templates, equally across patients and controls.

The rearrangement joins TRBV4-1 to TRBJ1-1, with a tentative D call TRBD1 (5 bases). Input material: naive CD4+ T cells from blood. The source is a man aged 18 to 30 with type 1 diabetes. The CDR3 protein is CASSQGDVDTEAFF. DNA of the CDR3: TGCGCCAGCAGCCAAGGGGACGTGGACACTGAAGCTTTCTTT.